This T cell receptor beta chain was observed in a study of early T cells in non-severe SARS-CoV-2 infection. The table lists this clonotype with a few counts. The V segment lost 7 bases and the J segment 3 bases; nucleotides outside the gene matches: 9. The CDR3 extends over 15 amino acids. CDR1 MNHEY and CDR2 SMNVEV come from the germline V gene (reference sequence). Unique molecular identifiers (one per individual cDNA molecule) were attached. TCRdb re-analysed the 5' RACE reads in MiXCR, keeping a single row per CDR3 protein. The sample contains roughly 43,000 distinct CDR3 sequences, under 30% of which appear only once.

The chain joins TRBV27 to TRBJ2-1, with 7 bases identical to TRBD1. Material: whole blood, obtained at baseline. This TCR was sampled from an adult who was a healthcare worker with PCR-confirmed SARS-CoV-2 infection or an uninfected control (not recorded which). CDR3 sequence: CASNPGQTFYNEQFF. CDR3 coding DNA: TGTGCCAGCAATCCGGGACAGACGTTCTACAATGAGCAGTTCTTC.